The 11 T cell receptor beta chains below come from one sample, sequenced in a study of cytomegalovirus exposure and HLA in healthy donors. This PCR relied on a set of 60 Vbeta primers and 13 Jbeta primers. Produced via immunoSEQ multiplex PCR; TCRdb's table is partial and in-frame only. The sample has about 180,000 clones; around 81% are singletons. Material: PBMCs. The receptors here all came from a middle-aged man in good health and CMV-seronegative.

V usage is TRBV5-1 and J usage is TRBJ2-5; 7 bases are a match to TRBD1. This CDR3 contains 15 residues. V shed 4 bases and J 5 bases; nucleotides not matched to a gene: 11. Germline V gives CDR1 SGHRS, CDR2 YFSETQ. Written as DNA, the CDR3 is TGCGCCAGCAGCCAGGGGACAGAAGGCGGGGAGACCCAGTACTTC. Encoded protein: CASSQGTEGGETQYF.

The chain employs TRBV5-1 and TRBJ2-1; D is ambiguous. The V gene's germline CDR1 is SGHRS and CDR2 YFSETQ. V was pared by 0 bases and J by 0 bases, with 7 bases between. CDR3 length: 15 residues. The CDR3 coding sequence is TGCGCCAGCAGCTTGGTCACCAGCTCCTACAATGAGCAGTTCTTC. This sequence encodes CASSLVTSSYNEQFF.

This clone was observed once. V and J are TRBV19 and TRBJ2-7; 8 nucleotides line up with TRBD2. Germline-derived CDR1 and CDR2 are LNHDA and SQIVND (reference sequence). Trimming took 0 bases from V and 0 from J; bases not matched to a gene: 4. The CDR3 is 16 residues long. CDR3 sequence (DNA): TGTGCCAGTAGTATAGATGGGAGCGGGAGCTCCTACGAGCAGTACTTC. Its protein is CASSIDGSGSSYEQYF.

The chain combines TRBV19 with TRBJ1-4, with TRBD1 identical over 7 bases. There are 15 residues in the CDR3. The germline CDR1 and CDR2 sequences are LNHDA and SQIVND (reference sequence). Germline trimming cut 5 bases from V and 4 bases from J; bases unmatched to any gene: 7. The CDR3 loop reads CASSPNRGSNEKLFF. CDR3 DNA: TGTGCCAGTAGTCCAAACAGGGGTAGTAATGAAAAACTGTTTTTT.

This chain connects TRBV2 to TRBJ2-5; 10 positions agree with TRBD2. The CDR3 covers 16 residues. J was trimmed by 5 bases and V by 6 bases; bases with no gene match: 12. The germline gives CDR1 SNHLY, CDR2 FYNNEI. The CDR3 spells CASSGGGAGGIETQYF. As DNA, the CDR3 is TGTGCCAGCAGCGGGGGGGGAGCGGGGGGGATCGAGACCCAGTACTTC.

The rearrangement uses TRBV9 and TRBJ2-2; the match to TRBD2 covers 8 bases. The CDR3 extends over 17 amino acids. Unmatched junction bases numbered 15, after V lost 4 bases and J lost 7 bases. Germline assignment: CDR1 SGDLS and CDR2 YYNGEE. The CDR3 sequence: CASSPKPVGRAIGELFF. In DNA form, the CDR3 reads TGTGCCAGCAGCCCCAAGCCGGTCGGGAGGGCCATCGGGGAGCTGTTTTTT. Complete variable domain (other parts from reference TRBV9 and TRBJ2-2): DSGVTQTPKHLITATGQRVTLRCSPRSGDLSVYWYQQSLDQGLQFLIQYYNGEERAKGNILERFSAQQFPDLHSELNLSSLELGDSALYFCASSPKPVGRAIGELFFGEGSRLTVL.

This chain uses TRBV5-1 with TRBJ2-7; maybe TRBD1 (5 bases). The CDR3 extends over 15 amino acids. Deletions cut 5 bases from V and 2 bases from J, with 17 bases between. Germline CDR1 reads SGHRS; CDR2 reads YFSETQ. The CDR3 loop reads CASRRVIGAPYEQYF. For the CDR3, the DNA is TGCGCCAGCAGAAGGGTCATTGGGGCCCCCTACGAGCAGTACTTC.

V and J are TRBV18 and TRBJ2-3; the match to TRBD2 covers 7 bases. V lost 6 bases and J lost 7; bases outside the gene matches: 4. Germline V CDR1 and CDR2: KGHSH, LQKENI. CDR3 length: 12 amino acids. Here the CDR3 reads CASSELAYTQYF. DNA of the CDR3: TGTGCCAGCTCGGAACTAGCGTATACGCAGTATTTT.

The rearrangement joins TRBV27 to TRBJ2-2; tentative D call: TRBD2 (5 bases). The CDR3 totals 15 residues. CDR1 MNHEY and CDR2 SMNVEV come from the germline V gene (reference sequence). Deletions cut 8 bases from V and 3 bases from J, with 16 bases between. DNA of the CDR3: TGTGCCAGCCTCGAGGTGGGCGGGCACACCGGGGAGCTGTTTTTT. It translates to CASLEVGGHTGELFF.

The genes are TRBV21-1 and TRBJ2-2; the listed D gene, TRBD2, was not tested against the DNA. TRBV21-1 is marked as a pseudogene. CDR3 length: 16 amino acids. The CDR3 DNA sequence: TGTGCCAGTTCTCGCTACCGGGACTCTTACACCGGGGAGCTGTTTTTT. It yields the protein CASSRYRDSYTGELFF.

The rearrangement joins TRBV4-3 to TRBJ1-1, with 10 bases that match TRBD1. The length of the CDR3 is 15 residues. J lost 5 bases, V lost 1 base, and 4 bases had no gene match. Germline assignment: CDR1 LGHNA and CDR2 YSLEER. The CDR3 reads CASSQGGTGETEAFF. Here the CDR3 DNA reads TGCGCCAGCAGCCAAGGGGGGACAGGGGAAACTGAAGCTTTCTTT.